Each of the 26 T cell receptor beta chains below was sequenced from the same sample in a study of CXCR3-negative and CXCR3-positive naive CD8 T cells. General study points: CXCR3-expressing naive cells carried TRB CDR3s more hydrophobic than those of CXCR3-negative naive cells.

5' RACE with UMI labels generated the TRB cDNA libraries. TCRdb reworked the 5' RACE reads into one entry per CDR3 protein, no DNA. Its table records 84,000 or so distinct CDR3 sequences. Their target antigens are unknown. The sequencing input was naive CXCR3+ CD8+ T cells from blood. As for subset: CD45RO-CCR7+CD27+CD95- naive CD8+ T cells expressing CXCR3 (TNR3+). These receptors were taken from a human donor in good health. Some clones in this sample may be carry-over from other donors' samples.

The chain employs TRBV7-6 and TRBJ1-3. This CDR3 is 14 amino acids long. Germline CDR1 reads SGHVS; CDR2 reads FNYEAQ. The CDR3 here is CASSPFSSGNTIYF.

The gene calls are TRBV27 and TRBJ2-2; with no DNA, the TCRdb D assignment of TRBD1 cannot be verified. The CDR3 covers 16 residues. Germline lookup yields CDR1 MNHEY and CDR2 SMNVEV (reference sequence). The chain's CDR3 is CASSSGKGVNTGELFF.

This chain connects TRBV7-6 to TRBJ2-7; TCRdb's D gene call, TRBD1, goes unchecked for lack of DNA. This CDR3 is built from 13 residues. In germline, CDR1 is SGHVS, CDR2 FNYEAQ. The CDR3: CASSYRAEYEQYF. The full variable domain, with the rest looked up from reference TRBV7-6 and TRBJ2-7, is GAGVSQSPRYKVTKRGQDVALRCDPISGHVSLYWYRQALGQGPEFLTYFNYEAQQDKSGLPNDRFSAERPEGSISTLTIQRTEQRDSAMYRCASSYRAEYEQYFGPGTRLTVT.

The chain couples TRBV11-2 to TRBJ1-6; checking the TCRdb D call of TRBD1 is not possible without DNA. The CDR3 is 16 residues long. The V gene's germline CDR1 is SGHAT and CDR2 FQNNGV. CDR3 protein: CASSSAGQRNNSPLHF.

J is TRBJ2-5 and V is TRBV18; TCRdb's D call of TRBD1 is untestable without DNA. Germline CDR1 and CDR2: KGHSH and LQKENI. The CDR3 has 14 amino acids. CDR3 sequence: CASSPPQGWETQYF.

This chain joins TRBV30 and TRBJ1-2; TCRdb's D call of TRBD1 is untestable without DNA. This CDR3 has 14 amino acids. Germline assignment: CDR1 GTSNPN and CDR2 SVGIG (reference sequence). CDR3 in amino acids: CAWTLGGSNYGYTF.

The chain is built from TRBV12-3 or TRBV12-4 and TRBJ2-1. This CDR3 region has 11 residues. The CDR3 protein is CATSFGDEQFF.

The V and J genes are TRBV28 and TRBJ1-1; the D call of TRBD1 rests on TCRdb alone, since no DNA is present to check it. Germline CDR1 MDHEN, CDR2 SYDVKM. This CDR3 comprises 14 residues. CDR3 amino acids: CASVPLTGNTEAFF.

The chain uses TRBV28 and TRBJ2-7. The CDR3 spans 14 residues. The V gene's germline CDR1 is MDHEN and CDR2 SYDVKM. The CDR3 sequence: CASSARGEIYEQYF.

This rearrangement joins TRBV28 to TRBJ2-3. Germline CDR1 and CDR2: MDHEN and SYDVKM. CDR3 length equals 16 residues. CDR3 protein: CASSLPTLASTDTQYF.

This chain uses TRBV6-5 with TRBJ1-2; TCRdb calls TRBD1, which cannot be checked without DNA. CDR1 is MNHEY, CDR2 SVGAGI, per germline. The CDR3 is 11 residues long. CDR3 sequence: CASSPGGVYTF.

The chain is built from TRBV5-5 and TRBJ1-5; TCRdb's D gene call, TRBD1, goes unchecked for lack of DNA. Per germline, CDR1 SGHKS and CDR2 YYEKEE (reference sequence). The CDR3 runs to 15 residues. The CDR3 protein is CASGSETGSNQPQHF.

The chain is built from TRBV28 and TRBJ2-1; TCRdb's D call of TRBD1 is untestable without DNA. The CDR3 spans 13 residues. Germline V gives CDR1 MDHEN, CDR2 SYDVKM. CDR3 residues: CASSPLTGGEQFF.

The chain has TRBV12-3 or TRBV12-4 and TRBJ2-1; TCRdb picks TRBD1, but there is no DNA to check that call. The CDR3 is 15 amino acids. CDR3: CASSLDRGMVNEQFF.

The rearrangement joins TRBV21-1 to TRBJ2-4; TCRdb calls TRBD1, which cannot be checked without DNA. TRBV21-1 is a documented pseudogene. The CDR3 runs to 14 residues. The CDR3 region is CASTGGADKNIQYF.

The chain links TRBV9 to TRBJ2-1. The CDR3 consists of 14 residues. Germline CDR1 SGDLS, CDR2 YYNGEE. CDR3 amino acids: CASSVVSSYNEQFF.

The chain recombines TRBV25-1 with TRBJ1-4; the D call from TCRdb, TRBD1, cannot be confirmed without DNA. The CDR3 sequence is 12 residues long. From germline, CDR1 is MGHDK and CDR2 SYGVNS. The chain's CDR3 is CASNRAGEKLFF.

This chain connects TRBV6-1 to TRBJ2-3. The CDR3 runs 12 residues. Germline CDR1 MNHNS, CDR2 SASEGT. The CDR3 reads CASSEAADTQYF.

The gene calls are TRBV5-1 and TRBJ2-7; checking the TCRdb D call of TRBD1 is not possible without DNA. The germline V gene encodes CDR1 SGHRS and CDR2 YFSETQ. The CDR3 extends over 14 amino acids. CDR3: CASSTGTGSYEQYF. Combining the CDR3 with reference TRBV5-1 and TRBJ2-7 gives the whole variable domain KAGVTQTPRYLIKTRGQQVTLSCSPISGHRSVSWYQQTPGQGLQFLFEYFSETQRNKGNFPGRFSGRQFSNSRSEMNVSTLELGDSALYLCASSTGTGSYEQYFGPGTRLTVT.

V gene TRBV6-2 or TRBV6-3 combines with J gene TRBJ2-5; TCRdb picks TRBD2, but there is no DNA to check that call. This CDR3 is 18 amino acids long. Germline V gene data show CDR1 as MNHEY and CDR2 as SVGEGT. CDR3 region: CASSYSPASGEDQETQYF.

The chain is built from TRBV29-1 and TRBJ1-1; TCRdb proposes TRBD1, but this gene call is untestable without DNA. Germline V lookup: CDR1 SQVTM, CDR2 ANQGSEA. The CDR3 loop spans 14 amino acids. CDR3: CSDGNRGANTEAFF.

The chain joins TRBV5-1 to TRBJ1-1; TCRdb's D gene call, TRBD1, goes unchecked for lack of DNA. Germline V lookup: CDR1 SGHRS, CDR2 YFSETQ. CDR3 length equals 14 residues. The CDR3 is CASSPGRGATEAFF.

The CDR3 here is CASSLVAAETQYF. This sequence joins TRBV5-1 and TRBJ2-5. There are 13 residues in the CDR3. CDR1 and CDR2 from the germline V gene are SGHRS and YFSETQ.

V and J are TRBV28 and TRBJ1-2; TCRdb's assignment of TRBD1 cannot be checked, as there is no DNA. CDR1 is MDHEN and CDR2 is SYDVKM in the germline V gene. The CDR3 length is 14 residues. This CDR3 is CASSPGSGPYGYTF.

The V and J genes are TRBV2 and TRBJ2-2. The CDR3 loop spans 16 amino acids. Germline lookup yields CDR1 SNHLY and CDR2 FYNNEI. This CDR3 is CASSEYHMPGTGELFF. The whole variable domain, remainder taken from reference TRBV2 and TRBJ2-2, is EPEVTQTPSHQVTQMGQEVILRCVPISNHLYFYWYRQILGQKVEFLVSFYNNEISEKSEIFDDQFSVERPDGSNFTLKIRSTKLEDSAMYFCASSEYHMPGTGELFFGEGSRLTVL.

The V and J genes are TRBV19 and TRBJ2-1; TCRdb's D gene call, TRBD1, goes unchecked for lack of DNA. The CDR3 length is 15 residues. Germline CDR1 is LNHDA and CDR2 is SQIVND (reference sequence). The chain's CDR3 is CASRSPDLTYNEQFF.